This T cell receptor (beta chain) is from a study of response to subunit inactivated influenza vaccine. Germline CDR1 reads SGHDT; CDR2 reads YYEEEE. J lost 4 bases, V lost 6 bases, and 6 bases had no gene match. This CDR3 has 13 amino acids. This clonotype was counted between two and nine times. One entry per CDR3 protein results from TCRdb running MiXCR on the RT-PCR reads. Here the sample spans under 550,000 distinct CDR3 sequences, roughly 7.9% being singletons. The sequence came from a man in his fifties or sixties who received an inactivated influenza vaccine. The material was PBMCs from blood, obtained about 24 months after vaccination. The chain joins TRBV5-6 to TRBJ1-1, with 7 bases lining up with TRBD1. CDR3: CASIQGELTEAFF. The DNA of the CDR3 is TGTGCCAGCATCCAGGGGGAGCTCACTGAAGCTTTCTTT. The full variable domain, completed using reference TRBV5-6 and TRBJ1-1, is DAGVTQSPTHLIKTRGQQVTLRCSPKSGHDTVSWYQQALGQGPQFIFQYYEEEERQRGNFPDRFSGHQFPNYSSELNVNALLLGDSALYLCASIQGELTEAFFGQGTRLTVV.